This T cell receptor beta chain emerged from a study of blood T cell repertoires in COVID-19. Overall study: There were acute and convalescent COVID-19 samples, and they came from the United States, Italy and Spain. The analysed material was cDNA or gDNA that came from T cells, B-cell-depleted T cells, or PBMCs.

CDR1 and CDR2 from the germline V gene are SGHNT and YYREEE (reference sequence). The CDR3 runs to 14 residues. The V and J ends lost 0 bases and 8 bases respectively, with 14 bases between them. Original processing methods: The authors estimated nucleated cell counts from reference gene primer amplification. Produced via immunoSEQ multiplex PCR; TCRdb's table is partial and in-frame only. The V and J calls and clone size were taken over from that table, and D and trimming were inferred from the DNA. Of about 42,000 clones listed, 77% are singletons. Sequencing was done on a sample of peripheral blood. The chain carries TRBV5-4 and TRBJ1-2, with D perhaps TRBD1 (5 bases). This TCR came from a woman in her 70s with acute or convalescent COVID-19. DNA of the CDR3: TGTGCCAGCAGCTTGGATCCAGGGCTTGGAGGCTACACCTTC. Its translation: CASSLDPGLGGYTF.